The 8 T cell receptor beta chains below were found in one sample sequenced in a study of identical twins. TCRdb reprocessed the 5' RACE reads with MiXCR, giving one entry per CDR3 protein. The sample has about 700,000 distinct CDR3 sequences, around 5.7% seen once. Sequenced sample: naive T cells sorted from blood. The receptors stem from a man aged 18 to 35 in good health.

In this sample, this clonotype turned up many times. The CDR3 reads CSARYRVNEKLFF. The CDR3 DNA sequence: TGCAGTGCCAGATACAGGGTAAATGAAAAACTGTTTTTT. V gene TRBV20-1 combines with J gene TRBJ1-4; D might be TRBD1 (6 bases). V lost 6 bases and J lost 5, with 13 bases in between. The CDR3 length is 13 residues. Germline V gives CDR1 DFQATT, CDR2 SNEGSKA (reference sequence).

This clonotype was counted a few times. An end of the junction does not agree with germline; a read error may underlie this. This sequence joins TRBV6-1 and TRBJ1-2, with a tentative D call TRBD1 (5 bases). The CDR3 totals 13 residues. The germline V gene has CDR1 MNHNS and CDR2 SASEGT. The CDR3 coding sequence is TGTGCCAGCAGGGAAGACAGTGGCTATGGCTACACCTTC. Amino acids: CASREDSGYGYTF.

This clonotype has at least ten counts. This chain connects TRBV4-2 to TRBJ1-5; unclear D gene. Trimming removed 4 bases at V and 6 bases at J, with 13 bases between. Germline V CDR1 and CDR2: LGHNA, YNFKEQ. This CDR3 is built from 14 residues. The CDR3, as DNA: TGTGCCAGCAGCCCCCGATCTGTGGTTCAGCCCCAGCATTTT. Residues: CASSPRSVVQPQHF.

This clonotype has a handful of counts. DNA of the CDR3: TGTGCCAGCAGTCTGGGATTAGGGGGCGAGCAGTTCTTC. Encoded protein: CASSLGLGGEQFF. The chain links TRBV12-3 or TRBV12-4 to TRBJ2-1, with TRBD1 matching over 7 bases. The CDR3 covers 13 residues. The V and J ends lost 5 bases and 10 bases, in that order; junction bases with no gene match: 8.

The CDR3: CASTQRLAIDTQYF. As DNA, the CDR3 is TGTGCCAGCACCCAAAGATTAGCGATAGATACGCAGTATTTT. This chain joins TRBV6-2 or TRBV6-3 and TRBJ2-3; maybe TRBD2 (5 bases). The germline gives CDR1 MNHEY, CDR2 SVGEGT. V was cut by 7 bases and J by 5 bases, with 16 bases left in between. The CDR3 covers 14 residues.

The table lists this clonotype with many counts. V gene TRBV4-1 combines with J gene TRBJ1-5; D perhaps matches TRBD1 (5 bases). There are 15 residues in the CDR3. Germline V CDR1 and CDR2: MGHRA, YSYEKL. Trimming shortened V by 3 bases and J by 5 bases, and 14 bases separated the two germline ends. Here the CDR3 DNA reads TGCGCCAGCAGCCAGGGACTTTGGGGCGATCAGCCCCAGCATTTT. Translating gives CASSQGLWGDQPQHF.

This clonotype was observed a handful of times. The chain carries TRBV6-1 and TRBJ1-2; unclear D gene. Germline V gene data show CDR1 as MNHNS and CDR2 as SASEGT. CDR3 length: 13 residues. Trimming took off 1 base at V and 10 bases at J, with 13 bases between the two ends. CDR3 sequence (DNA): TGTGCCAGCAGTGAAGATTGGAAGGGAGACTACACCTTC. It translates to CASSEDWKGDYTF.

This clonotype was observed a few times. The genes are TRBV11-2 and TRBJ2-1; D is uncertain. V gave up 0 bases and J gave up 12 bases, with 9 bases separating them. This CDR3 has 12 amino acids. The germline V gene has CDR1 SGHAT and CDR2 FQNNGV. CDR3 residues: CASSLDRMRQFF. The CDR3 region has the DNA TGTGCCAGCAGCTTAGACAGAATGCGGCAGTTCTTC.